The sequence of this TCR beta chain was determined in a study of radiotherapy plus CTLA-4 blockade in lung cancer. In the study overall: Disease control was present in 31% of patients, and objective responses in approximately 19%. General study results and limits: TCR clones of tumor origin grew in blood after radiotherapy plus ipilimumab. Interferon-beta and early blood T cell clone dynamics reportedly predicted response best.

TCRdb's copy holds only in-frame clones and misses some; the assay was immunoSEQ multiplex PCR. There are about 84,000 clones in the sample; approximately 79% occur only once, and over 13% lies in the top ten. On this clone itself: Its antigen is currently unknown.

Each patient with chemo-refractory metastatic non-small-cell lung cancer was treated with focal radiation plus CTLA-4 blockade using ipilimumab. The receptor's source is a human donor with non-small cell lung cancer that progressed on radiotherapy plus ipilimumab. This specimen consisted of peripheral blood, obtained from a patient treated with radiotherapy plus ipilimumab.

The CDR3 region is CASSPGRGRVEKLFF. The CDR3 nucleotides are TGTGCCAGCAGCCCCGGCAGGGGGCGAGTTGAAAAACTGTTTTTT. V and J are TRBV11-2 and TRBJ1-4, with TRBD1 matching 8 bases. The ends lost 5 bases at V and 7 bases at J; junction bases unmatched: 9. CDR1 and CDR2 from the germline V gene are SGHAT and FQNNGV. The CDR3 runs to 15 residues.